This paragraph covers one T cell receptor beta chain sequence. The CDR3 totals 15 residues. The V gene's germline CDR1 is SGHTS and CDR2 YDEGEE. Trimming cost V 0 bases and J 0 bases, with 9 bases left between them. The data derive from a study of blood T cell repertoires in COVID-19. Study information: Sites across the United States, Italy and Spain contributed samples from acute and convalescent COVID-19. T cells, B-cell-depleted T cells, or PBMCs supplied cDNA or gDNA.

As handled by the study authors: Reference gene primer amplification gave nucleated cell count estimates. TCRdb keeps only in-frame clones here, not all; method: immunoSEQ multiplex PCR. That table gives V, J and clone size, and the DNA gave D and trimming. Found here are approximately 300,000 clones, roughly 90% of them singletons; the top ten hold about 6%. The sequencing sample was made of peripheral blood. The TCR comes from a man aged 18 to 30 who had recovered from COVID-19. This chain links TRBV5-8 with TRBJ1-2; D may be TRBD1 (5 bases). In DNA, the CDR3 is TGTGCCAGCAGCTTGGCAGGGAATACTAACTATGGCTACACCTTC. Residues: CASSLAGNTNYGYTF.